The next 31 T cell receptor beta chains were all read from a single sample in a study of T cell repertoires in cytomegalovirus infection. MiXCR was run by TCRdb on the reads, yielding one entry per CDR3 protein. The profile shows more than 350,000 distinct CDR3 sequences, roughly 30% of them singletons. The sequenced material came from PBMCs. The receptors stem from a human donor in good health (CMV status not recorded). Some clones in this sample may be carry-over from other donors' samples.

Only a few counts were recorded for this clonotype. This chain links TRBV24-1 with TRBJ2-3, with D unresolved. The CDR3 contains 13 residues. V lost 3 bases and J lost 3, with 6 bases in between. The germline gives CDR1 KGHDR, CDR2 SFDVKD. This CDR3 is CATSDAVTDTQYF. The CDR3 region has the DNA TGTGCCACCAGTGATGCGGTAACAGATACGCAGTATTTT.

This chain connects TRBV4-1 to TRBJ2-5; 8 bases are shared with TRBD2. Germline V CDR1 and CDR2: MGHRA, YSYEKL. After removal of 3 bases from V and 0 bases from J, the junction contained 9 bases not matched to a gene. The CDR3 spans 17 residues. The CDR3 loop reads CASSQRGGPTYQETQYF. CDR3 in DNA: TGCGCCAGCAGCCAGCGCGGGGGGCCAACGTACCAAGAGACCCAGTACTTC.

Concerning this clonotype itself: A single base separates this from a much larger clone, so it may be a read error. The rearrangement joins TRBV11-2 to TRBJ1-2; D is ambiguous. The CDR3 is made up of 16 amino acids. The V gene's germline CDR1 is SGHAT and CDR2 FQNNGV. Written as DNA, the CDR3 is TGTGCCAGCAGCTTAGTCCCTAAGAACGCTAACTATGTCTACACCTTC. Translated: CASSLVPKNANYVYTF.

In its sample, this clonotype was seen a few times. The V call is TRBV5-1, the J call TRBJ1-1; weak D call: TRBD1 (6 bases). Trimming pared 4 bases from V and 0 bases from J, leaving 16 bases between. There are 16 residues in the CDR3. Germline V gene data show CDR1 as SGHRS and CDR2 as YFSETQ. CDR3 bases: TGCGCCAGCAGCCCCTACGCGACAGGACTGAACACTGAAGCTTTCTTT. Protein sequence: CASSPYATGLNTEAFF.

Worth noting for this clonotype: The junction departs from the called germline gene at one end, perhaps through a read error. CDR3 coding DNA: TGCGCCAGCAGCTTGTCCAGGACGTCGAACACCGTGGAGCTGTTTTTT. Translating it yields CASSLSRTSNTVELFF. The chain carries TRBV5-1 and TRBJ2-2; D unresolved. CDR1 SGHRS and CDR2 YFSETQ come from the germline V gene. The CDR3 spans 16 residues. Full variable domain (remainder filled in from reference TRBV5-1 and TRBJ2-2): KAGVTQTPRYLIKTRGQQVTLSCSPISGHRSVSWYQQTPGQGLQFLFEYFSETQRNKGNFPGRFSGRQFSNSRSEMNVSTLELGDSALYLCASSLSRTSNTVELFFGEGSRLTVL.

The V and J genes are TRBV15 and TRBJ1-3; a possible D gene is TRBD1 (6 bases). Trimming shortened V by 3 bases and J by 4 bases, and 16 bases separated the two germline ends. Per the germline V gene, CDR1 is LNHNV and CDR2 is YYDKDF (reference sequence). The CDR3 is made up of 16 amino acids. The CDR3 protein is CATSREIRGNGNTIYF. CDR3 bases: TGTGCCACCAGCAGGGAAATCAGGGGTAACGGAAACACCATATATTTT.

V is TRBV2 and J is TRBJ1-2, with TRBD1 matching over 7 bases. J gave up 8 bases and V 3 bases, and 6 bases lay outside the gene matches. This CDR3 has 13 residues. In germline, CDR1 is SNHLY, CDR2 FYNNEI. CDR3 coding DNA: TGTGCCAGCAGTGAGGGTTGGACAGGCGGCTACACCTTC. This gives the protein CASSEGWTGGYTF.

The genes are TRBV20-1 and TRBJ2-7; D is perhaps TRBD1 or TRBD2 (6 bases each). The CDR3 covers 16 residues. In germline, CDR1 is DFQATT, CDR2 SNEGSKA (reference sequence). Trimming took 5 bases from V and 0 from J, leaving 20 bases between them. The CDR3: CSALWPRGTDSYEQYF. The CDR3 DNA sequence: TGCAGTGCTTTATGGCCGAGGGGGACTGACTCCTACGAGCAGTACTTC.

Ten or more counts support this clonotype. The J gene is TRBJ1-1, the V gene TRBV27; the D gene is possibly TRBD1 (5 bases). This CDR3 contains 13 residues. The V gene's germline CDR1 is MNHEY and CDR2 SMNVEV (reference sequence). Trimming removed 3 bases at V and 4 bases at J, with 9 bases between. CDR3 loop: CASSFRGGTEAFF. DNA for the CDR3: TGTGCCAGCAGTTTTCGGGGGGGCACTGAAGCTTTCTTT.

V is TRBV19 and J is TRBJ2-7; no clear D. Trimming removed 3 bases from V and 4 bases from J, with 13 bases in between. CDR3 length: 14 residues. CDR1 LNHDA and CDR2 SQIVND come from the germline V gene (reference sequence). CDR3 loop: CASSITGYSYEQYF. The CDR3 coding sequence is TGTGCCAGTAGTATTACCGGGTACTCTTACGAGCAGTACTTC.

The J gene is TRBJ2-3, the V gene TRBV7-9; 8 positions match TRBD1. In germline, CDR1 is SEHNR, CDR2 FQNEAQ (reference sequence). J lost 0 bases, V lost 3 bases, and 2 bases had no gene match. The CDR3 has 15 amino acids. The CDR3 DNA sequence: TGTGCCAGCAGCTTCACAGGGGGAAGCACAGATACGCAGTATTTT. It codes for CASSFTGGSTDTQYF.

This clonotype was picked up a small number of times. This chain joins TRBV19 and TRBJ1-2, with a possible D match to TRBD1 (6 bases). CDR1 and CDR2 (germline): LNHDA, SQIVND (reference sequence). V was trimmed by 4 bases and J by 7 bases, leaving 16 bases between them. The CDR3 totals 14 residues. This CDR3 is CASSTVQGYLGYTF. In nucleotides, the CDR3 is TGTGCCAGTAGTACCGTACAGGGTTATCTTGGCTACACCTTC.

This clonotype was seen at least ten times. The chain carries TRBV7-2 and TRBJ2-5; no reliable D call. Germline lookup yields CDR1 SGHTA and CDR2 FQGNSA. The ends were cut back, 2 bases at V and 1 base at J, with 8 bases in the middle. The CDR3 sequence is 14 residues long. The CDR3 here is CASSLRQIQETQYF. The DNA of the CDR3 is TGTGCCAGCAGCTTAAGGCAGATCCAAGAGACCCAGTACTTC.

CDR3 nucleotides: TGTGCCAGTAGTAGAAGGACAGACCAAGAGACCCAGTACTTC. Translation: CASSRRTDQETQYF. This chain connects TRBV19 to TRBJ2-5, with D perhaps matching TRBD1 (6 bases). Trimming removed 4 bases at V and 0 bases at J, with 9 bases between. The CDR3 runs 14 residues. Germline assignment: CDR1 LNHDA and CDR2 SQIVND (reference sequence).

The CDR3 DNA follows: TGTGCCAGCAGCACCCCAGACGAGGATGAAGCTTTCTTT. Amino acids: CASSTPDEDEAFF. The rearrangement uses TRBV5-4 and TRBJ1-1; D call uncertain. Trimming stripped 4 bases from V and 7 bases from J, with 14 bases between. Germline CDR1 is SGHNT and CDR2 is YYREEE (reference sequence). The CDR3 spans 13 residues.

The J gene is TRBJ2-6, the V gene TRBV20-1; 10 bases agree with TRBD1. The CDR3 has 18 residues. Germline CDR1 reads DFQATT; CDR2 reads SNEGSKA (reference sequence). The J segment lost 2 bases and the V segment lost 4 bases, leaving 11 bases of the junction unmatched. CDR3 nucleotide sequence: TGCAGTGCTACCTATCGGACAGGGGGTTATGCTGGGGCCAACGTCCTGACTTTC. Translated, it gives CSATYRTGGYAGANVLTF.

This clonotype was picked up a small number of times. The chain links TRBV11-2 to TRBJ1-6; D perhaps matches TRBD1 (5 bases). V was pared by 1 base and J by 6 bases, with 10 bases between. The CDR3 is 15 amino acids. Germline V gene lookup returns CDR1 SGHAT and CDR2 FQNNGV. Written as DNA, the CDR3 is TGTGCCAGCAGCTTAGGAGACAGAAGTAATTCACCCCTCCACTTT. It yields the protein CASSLGDRSNSPLHF.

This sequence joins TRBV15 and TRBJ2-3, with 8 bases that match TRBD2. Germline trimming cut 0 bases from V and 1 base from J; bases unmatched to any gene: 3. The V gene's germline CDR1 is LNHNV and CDR2 YYDKDF (reference sequence). The CDR3 totals 16 residues. The CDR3 DNA follows: TGTGCCACCAGCAGAGATAGCGGGGCCCGCACAGATACGCAGTATTTT. This encodes CATSRDSGARTDTQYF.

This clonotype showed up many times. This chain connects TRBV7-8 to TRBJ1-1, with D maybe TRBD1 (5 bases). The length of the CDR3 is 14 residues. Germline V gene data show CDR1 as SGHVS and CDR2 as FQNEAQ. V gave up 4 bases and J gave up 1 base, with 10 bases separating them. DNA of the CDR3: TGTGCCAGCAGCTCTCCGACAGAGAACACTGAAGCTTTCTTT. It is translated as CASSSPTENTEAFF. The complete variable domain, with remaining parts taken from reference TRBV7-8 and TRBJ1-1, reads GAGVSQSPRYKVAKRGQDVALRCDPISGHVSLFWYQQALGQGPEFLTYFQNEAQLDKSGLPSDRFFAERPEGSVSTLKIQRTQQEDSAVYLCASSSPTENTEAFFGQGTRLTVV.

This clonotype was detected ten times or more. This chain connects TRBV11-1 to TRBJ2-7, with 10 bases that match TRBD2. Germline lookup yields CDR1 SGHAT and CDR2 FQDESV (reference sequence). V shed 4 bases and J 2 bases; nucleotides not matched to a gene: 2. The CDR3 is 14 amino acids. CDR3 in amino acids: CASSWTSGAYEQYF. DNA for the CDR3: TGTGCCAGCAGCTGGACTAGCGGAGCCTACGAGCAGTACTTC.

This clonotype has a count of ten or more. The chain joins TRBV7-2 to TRBJ1-1; tentative D call: TRBD1 (6 bases). Trimming left V 5 bases short and J 3 bases short, with 16 bases between. CDR3 length equals 15 residues. Germline-derived CDR1 and CDR2 are SGHTA and FQGNSA. CDR3 sequence (DNA): TGTGCCAGCAGCCGCTGGGGGCTGGTGGACACTGAAGCTTTCTTT. Translated: CASSRWGLVDTEAFF.

As regards this clonotype: This clone may be a read error of a much larger clone one base away. The genes are TRBV7-2 and TRBJ1-2; no clear D. CDR1 and CDR2 (germline): SGHTA, FQGNSA. The CDR3 sequence is 13 residues long. The CDR3 is CASSLAFGYGYAF. The CDR3 nucleotides read TGTGCCAGCAGCTTAGCGTTCGGCTATGGCTACGCCTTC.

This clonotype has at least ten counts. The rearrangement joins TRBV5-6 to TRBJ2-3; 14 nucleotides line up with TRBD2. The germline V gene has CDR1 SGHDT and CDR2 YYEEEE. CDR3 length: 16 amino acids. V lost 4 bases and J lost 5; bases outside the gene matches: 6. CDR3 DNA sequence: TGTGCCAGCAGCCAGGGACTAGCGGGGGTGGTAGATACGCAGTATTTT. Translated: CASSQGLAGVVDTQYF.

This clonotype has at least ten counts. The chain carries TRBV7-2 and TRBJ2-5, with D perhaps TRBD1 or TRBD2 (5 bases each). V shed 5 bases and J shed 10 bases, with 17 bases lying between them. Germline values: CDR1 SGHTA, CDR2 FQGNSA. There are 13 residues in the CDR3. CDR3 DNA sequence: TGTGCCAGCAGCCTCCGGGAAACCAGGGACCAGTACTTC. Translation gives CASSLRETRDQYF.

This clonotype was seen more than once but under ten times. The CDR3 reads CASSQDEGSNYGYTF. Here the CDR3 DNA reads TGCGCCAGCAGCCAAGATGAGGGGTCGAACTATGGCTACACCTTC. The V gene is TRBV4-1, the J gene TRBJ1-2; perhaps TRBD1 as D (5 bases). The CDR3 totals 15 residues. Deletions cut 0 bases from V and 2 bases from J, with 10 bases between. In germline, CDR1 is MGHRA, CDR2 YSYEKL.

The rearrangement uses TRBV20-1 and TRBJ2-7, with 12 bases identical to TRBD2. Germline CDR1 DFQATT, CDR2 SNEGSKA (reference sequence). The CDR3 length is 14 residues. V lost 8 bases and J lost 1; bases outside the gene matches: 6. The CDR3 spells CSPKGLAGSYEQYF. CDR3 nucleotides: TGCAGTCCGAAAGGACTAGCGGGGTCCTACGAGCAGTACTTC.

A single count supports this clonotype. The junction differs from germline at one of its ends, possibly a read error. V gene TRBV5-3 combines with J gene TRBJ2-5; 9 bases match TRBD2. TRBV5-3 is placed among ORFs of uncertain function. The CDR3 is 17 amino acids. CDR3 DNA sequence: TGTGCCAGCAGCTTGGAAGTTAGCGGGGGCCCTCGGGAGACCCAGTACTTC. It translates to CASSLEVSGGPRETQYF.

As for this clonotype: Since a much larger clone is just one base distant, this may be a read error. The chain couples TRBV7-2 to TRBJ2-3, with 7 bases that match TRBD2. This CDR3 contains 13 residues. The germline gives CDR1 SGHTA, CDR2 FQGNSA. Germline trimming cut 6 bases from V and 6 bases from J; bases unmatched to any gene: 6. CDR3 protein: CASSPAGPDTQYF. CDR3 coding DNA: TGTGCCAGCAGTCCAGCGGGGCCCGATACGCAGTATTTT.

The V and J genes are TRBV7-9 and TRBJ2-7, with 7 bases matching TRBD2. The CDR3 loop spans 12 amino acids. J gave up 6 bases and V 6 bases, and 5 bases lay outside the gene matches. Germline CDR1 reads SEHNR; CDR2 reads FQNEAQ (reference sequence). The CDR3 is CASRGGGGEQYF. The DNA of the CDR3 is TGTGCCAGCAGGGGGGGGGGTGGCGAGCAGTACTTC.

This clonotype was detected a few times. This rearrangement joins TRBV11-2 to TRBJ2-3, with TRBD1 matching over 8 bases. V was clipped by 1 base and J by 14 bases; unmatched bases: 2. Germline V lookup: CDR1 SGHAT, CDR2 FQNNGV. The CDR3 extends over 11 amino acids. The CDR3 DNA is TGTGCCAGCAGCTTAGCGCAGGGGGCGTATTTT. Amino acid sequence: CASSLAQGAYF.

About this clonotype itself: A read error may be the cause here, since a much bigger clone is one base away. The CDR3 is CASSSDRSNEELFF. The CDR3 nucleotides are TGTGCCAGCAGCTCAGACAGGAGTAATGAAGAACTGTTTTTT. The rearrangement joins TRBV7-6 to TRBJ1-4; D is perhaps TRBD1 (6 bases). The CDR3 covers 14 residues. In germline, CDR1 is SGHVS, CDR2 FNYEAQ. The full variable domain, rest sourced from reference TRBV7-6 and TRBJ1-4, is GAGVSQSPRYKVTKRGQDVALRCDPISGHVSLYWYRQALGQGPEFLTYFNYEAQQDKSGLPNDRFSAERPEGSISTLTIQRTEQRDSAMYRCASSSDRSNEELFFGSGTQLSVL.